These T cell receptor beta chains were read from a single sample in a study of blood T cell repertoires in COVID-19. Clones were read by immunoSEQ multiplex PCR, and TCRdb kept only the in-frame ones, dropping some. Of around 290,000 clones detected, approximately 91% appear once; the ten largest clones hold about 2.2%. Sequenced material: peripheral blood. These receptor sequences come from a woman younger than 45 with COVID-19, enrolled during active disease. CDR3s include the opening cysteine and the closing phenylalanine or tryptophan. D genes are given only for firm matches. The size entry is marked missing in some rows and otherwise reads once, few, many or a size class.

TRBV27	.	TRBJ1-5	.	TGTGCCAGCAGTTCGACAGGACGAAATCAGCCCCAGCATTTT	CASSSTGRNQPQHF
TRBV3-1/TRBV3-2	TRBD1	TRBJ1-3	.	TGTGCCAGCAGCCCGGGACAGTTAATCTCTGGAAACACCATATATTTT	CASSPGQLISGNTIYF
TRBV30	TRBD2	TRBJ2-3	.	TGTGCCTGGCAAGGGATACTAGCGGGGAGGAATACGCAGTATTTT	CAWQGILAGRNTQYF
TRBV28	.	TRBJ2-7	.	TGTGCCAGCAGTTTAAGTGGGAGCTCCTACGAGCAGTACTTC	CASSLSGSSYEQYF
TRBV10-3	TRBD1	TRBJ1-5	once	TGTGCCATCAGGACGACAGGGTTGGATCAGCCCCAGCATTTT	CAIRTTGLDQPQHF
TRBV28	.	TRBJ1-1	.	TGTGCCAGCAGTCCAGGGGTCGGGGCTGAAGCTTTCTTT	CASSPGVGAEAFF
TRBV19	TRBD1	TRBJ2-5	.	TGTGCCAGTAGTATGGACAGGGATTTGGAGACCCAGTACTTC	CASSMDRDLETQYF
TRBV6-5	TRBD2	TRBJ2-1	.	TGTGCCAGCAAGACGGGAGGGGACTACAATGAGCAGTTCTTC	CASKTGGDYNEQFF
TRBV12-3/TRBV12-4	.	TRBJ1-3	.	TGTGCCAGCAGTTTGAGGTCCAAGGACACCATATATTTT	CASSLRSKDTIYF
TRBV5-1	TRBD1	TRBJ2-5	.	TGCGCCAGCAGCTTGAGGGGGCGGGGGACAGGGGAAGAGACCCAGTACTTC	CASSLRGRGTGEETQYF
TRBV27	.	TRBJ1-6	.	TGTGCCAGCAGTTTTGGGGGGGGTTATAATTCACCCCTCCACTTT	CASSFGGGYNSPLHF
TRBV14	TRBD1	TRBJ1-2	once	TGTGCCAGCAGCCAGGGAACCGGGACAGCCCTCTATGGCTACACCTTC	CASSQGTGTALYGYTF
TRBV2	.	TRBJ1-6	.	TGTGCCAGCAGTAGGACAGCCGTACTGAGCTCCTATAATTCACCCCTCCACTTT	CASSRTAVLSSYNSPLHF
TRBV3-1/TRBV3-2	.	TRBJ1-2	.	TGTGCCAGCAGCCAAGTGGAGGGGAAGTATGGCTACACCTTC	CASSQVEGKYGYTF
TRBV5-1	.	TRBJ2-5	.	TGCGCCAGCAGCTTGGTAGGGGTTGGGGAGACCCAGTACTTC	CASSLVGVGETQYF
TRBV27	.	TRBJ1-5	.	TGTGCCAGCAGTTTCCGGGGTATGGGTTCGAGCAATCAGCCCCAGCATTTT	CASSFRGMGSSNQPQHF
TRBV5-1	TRBD2	TRBJ2-1	.	TGCGCCAGCAGCAGGGAGCGGGGGCCCTACAATGAGCAGTTCTTC	CASSRERGPYNEQFF
TRBV25-1	TRBD2	TRBJ2-7	.	TGTGCCAGCAGTGAAGGTAGCGGGGGCGACGAGCAGTACTTC	CASSEGSGGDEQYF
TRBV10-3	.	TRBJ2-3	.	TGTGCCATCAACGCCGGGGACACAGATACGCAGTATTTT	CAINAGDTDTQYF
TRBV7-6	TRBD1	TRBJ1-2	.	TGTGCCAGCAGCCTTGACAGGGGCGGTTATGGCTACACCTTC	CASSLDRGGYGYTF
TRBV12-5	TRBD2	TRBJ2-1	.	TGTGCTAGTGAAATAGGACTAGCGGGAGTAGATGAGCAGTTCTTC	CASEIGLAGVDEQFF
TRBV28	TRBD1	TRBJ1-4	.	TGTGCCAGCAGTTCCCCAGGGGGCGATAATGAAAAACTGTTTTTT	CASSSPGGDNEKLFF
TRBV5-8	.	TRBJ1-5	.	TGTGCCAGCAGCCTACGGGCGGGGTATAGCAATCAGCCCCAGCATTTT	CASSLRAGYSNQPQHF
TRBV30	.	TRBJ1-1	.	TGTGCCTGGAGTGTATATGCATCTGGGCAAGCTTTCTTT	CAWSVYASGQAFF
TRBV7-9	TRBD1	TRBJ1-1	.	TGTGCCAGCAGCTTAAGCGCTCAGGGGGCAAACACTGAAGCTTTCTTT	CASSLSAQGANTEAFF
TRBV10-1	.	TRBJ1-1	.	TGCGCCAGCAGTGAGTCAGGGCAGGGGCACACTGAAGCTTTCTTT	CASSESGQGHTEAFF
TRBV18	.	TRBJ2-7	few	TGTGCCAGCTCTCCCCAGGAGGGGTACGAGCAGTACTTC	CASSPQEGYEQYF
TRBV19	.	TRBJ2-5	once	TGTGCCAGTAGTCCAGGGGCGGTCGGAGAGACCCAGTACTTC	CASSPGAVGETQYF
TRBV6-1	.	TRBJ1-2	.	TGTGCCAGCAGTGATACGGGGGGCGCAGACTACACCTTC	CASSDTGGADYTF
TRBV29-1	.	TRBJ2-3	once	TGCAGCGTTGAAGATGTATCAGGGGATTCGGCAGATACGCAGTATTTT	CSVEDVSGDSADTQYF
TRBV7-3	.	TRBJ1-6	.	TGTGCCAGCAGCTTAGGGAGGACTACTAATTCACCCCTCCACTTT	CASSLGRTTNSPLHF
TRBV11-2	.	TRBJ1-1	.	TGTGCCAGCACCTCCATGGGGCTGTTCACTGAAGCTTTCTTT	CASTSMGLFTEAFF
TRBV5-1	TRBD2	TRBJ2-2	.	TGCGCCAGCAGCTGGGTAGGACTAGAGGGCACCGGGGAGCTGTTTTTT	CASSWVGLEGTGELFF
TRBV18	TRBD1	TRBJ1-2	.	TGTGCCAGCTCCGACGCGACAGGGAAGGGCTATGGCTACACCTTC	CASSDATGKGYGYTF
TRBV9	.	TRBJ2-7	.	TGTGCCAGCAGCGAGCCCGGAGGTCACGAGCAGTACTTC	CASSEPGGHEQYF
TRBV9	TRBD1	TRBJ1-3	.	TGTGCCAGCAGCGTCAGCCTAGACCAGGGGGCTGGAAACACCATATATTTT	CASSVSLDQGAGNTIYF
TRBV19	TRBD2	TRBJ2-3	.	TGTGCCAGTAGCCCTAGCGGCTTTACCACAGATACGCAGTATTTT	CASSPSGFTTDTQYF
TRBV6-5	.	TRBJ1-2	.	TGTGCCAGCAGTTACGCGATTAACTATGGCTACACCTTC	CASSYAINYGYTF
TRBV5-1	TRBD2	TRBJ2-1	.	TGCGCCAGCAGCTTGGTTAGCGGGAGGATCAATGAGCAGTTCTTC	CASSLVSGRINEQFF
TRBV2	TRBD2	TRBJ2-5	.	TGTGCCAGCAGTGAAAAGGCTAGCGGACGAGAGACCCAGTACTTC	CASSEKASGRETQYF
TRBV19	TRBD1	TRBJ2-1	.	TGTGCCACCAACGATCGGACAGGGGGCAAGAATGAGCAGTTCTTC	CATNDRTGGKNEQFF
TRBV5-8	.	TRBJ2-4	.	TGTGCCAGCAGCTTGGCCTCGAGGTACCTAGCCAAAAACATTCAGTACTTC	CASSLASRYLAKNIQYF
TRBV9	TRBD1	TRBJ1-1	.	TGTGCCAGCAGCATCGGGGACAGGGGAAACACTGAAGCTTTCTTT	CASSIGDRGNTEAFF
TRBV12-3/TRBV12-4	.	TRBJ1-1	once	TGTGCCAGCAGTTTAACTATGAACACTGAAGCTTTCTTT	CASSLTMNTEAFF
TRBV11-2	.	TRBJ2-7	.	TGTGCCACCCAGCCACTAGGAATCAGCGAGCAGTACTTC	CATQPLGISEQYF
TRBV28	.	TRBJ1-1	.	TGTGCCAGCAGTTTACGAGGGGGGAACACTGAAGCTTTCTTT	CASSLRGGNTEAFF
TRBV5-4	TRBD1	TRBJ1-1	.	TGTGCCAGCAGCTTCCAAGGGGGCTTGAACACTGAAGCTTTCTTT	CASSFQGGLNTEAFF
TRBV7-2	TRBD2	TRBJ2-5	once	TGTGCCAGCAGCTTAGGCCTAGCGGGGGAGACCCAGTACTTC	CASSLGLAGETQYF
TRBV3-1/TRBV3-2	TRBD1	TRBJ1-6	.	TGTGCCAGCAGCAATTTGGACAGGGACCCTTCACCCCTCCACTTT	CASSNLDRDPSPLHF
TRBV10-3	TRBD1	TRBJ1-5	few	TGTGCCATCAGTGGGGGACAGGATAGCAATCAGCCCCAGCATTTT	CAISGGQDSNQPQHF